Listed here are 24 T cell receptor beta chains from one sample, sequenced in a study of T-cell memory formation after mild COVID-19. TCRdb re-derived calls from the 5' RACE reads in MiXCR, one entry per CDR3 protein. Seen here are 310,000 or so distinct CDR3 sequences, less than 20% observed once, and the top ten hold over 20%. The sequenced sample was PBMCs or a T cell subset sorted from them (not recorded which). The receptors originated from a man aged 18 to 30 who had mild COVID-19 (a few samples of this study predate the infection). Cell type and time point are not known.

In its sample, this clonotype was seen a few times. V gene TRBV6-1 combines with J gene TRBJ1-5, with no clear D. This CDR3 comprises 15 residues. CDR1 is MNHNS and CDR2 is SASEGT in the germline V gene. The V and J ends lost 7 bases and 0 bases respectively, with 13 bases between them. Here the CDR3 DNA reads TGTGCCAGCAAGGTTCTCCCGCTTAGCAATCAGCCCCAGCATTTT. It specifies CASKVLPLSNQPQHF.

This clonotype was observed a handful of times. The chain couples TRBV10-2 to TRBJ2-2, with D possibly being TRBD2 (5 bases). Germline V CDR1 and CDR2: WSHSY, SAAADI. Deletions cut 6 bases from V and 4 bases from J, with 12 bases between. The CDR3 is 14 residues long. CDR3 in DNA: TGCGCCAGCAGGATGGAGGACTTCACCGGGGAGCTGTTTTTT. Translating it yields CASRMEDFTGELFF.

V is TRBV4-2 and J is TRBJ2-2; the match to TRBD2 covers 8 bases. V trimming: 0 bases; J trimming: 6 bases; junction bases outside the gene matches: 6. Germline CDR1 is LGHNA and CDR2 is YNFKEQ. This CDR3 has 16 amino acids. The CDR3: CASSQEPGGAAGELFF. The CDR3 DNA reads TGTGCCAGCAGCCAAGAACCCGGGGGGGCTGCCGGGGAGCTGTTTTTT.

This clonotype was seen a handful of times. This chain uses TRBV7-2 with TRBJ2-1; D gene uncertain. V gave up 5 bases and J gave up 5 bases, with 7 bases separating them. CDR1 and CDR2 (germline): SGHTA, FQGNSA. The CDR3 has 12 amino acids. This CDR3 reads CASSTYNNEQFF. The CDR3, as DNA: TGTGCCAGCAGCACCTATAACAATGAGCAGTTCTTC.

This clonotype was seen many times. This chain joins TRBV5-5 and TRBJ2-7; a weak D match, TRBD1 (5 bases). V lost 4 bases and J 5 bases, leaving 13 bases between the germline ends. This CDR3 is 13 amino acids long. Per the germline V gene, CDR1 is SGHKS and CDR2 is YYEKEE (reference sequence). The CDR3 loop reads CASSPGLRDEQYV. The CDR3 DNA reads as TGTGCCAGCAGCCCCGGGCTCAGGGACGAGCAGTACGTC.

This clonotype appeared a few times. V usage is TRBV4-3 and J usage is TRBJ1-2; D uncertain. The length of the CDR3 is 13 residues. Germline V gene lookup returns CDR1 LGHNA and CDR2 YSLEER. Deletions cut 0 bases from V and 2 bases from J, with 4 bases between. The CDR3 nucleotides are TGCGCCAGCAGCCAAGACAGGAACTATGGCTACACCTTC. It specifies CASSQDRNYGYTF.

V gene TRBV7-9 combines with J gene TRBJ1-1; no reliable D call. Germline CDR1 SEHNR, CDR2 FQNEAQ (reference sequence). The CDR3 is made up of 14 amino acids. Between the trimmed V and J ends, which lost 5 bases and 1 base, there was a span of 11 bases. The CDR3 DNA reads as TGTGCCAGCAGCCCCACAAATACGAACACTGAAGCTTTCTTT. Encoded protein: CASSPTNTNTEAFF. Combining the CDR3 with reference TRBV7-9 and TRBJ1-1 gives the whole variable domain DTGVSQNPRHKITKRGQNVTFRCDPISEHNRLYWYRQTLGQGPEFLTYFQNEAQLEKSRLLSDRFSAERPKGSFSTLEIQRTEQGDSAMYLCASSPTNTNTEAFFGQGTRLTVV.

The V and J genes are TRBV7-9 and TRBJ1-1, with 7 bases identical to TRBD1. From germline, CDR1 is SEHNR and CDR2 FQNEAQ (reference sequence). V dropped 6 bases and J dropped 4; count of bases not matched to a gene: 11. This CDR3 is built from 15 residues. Written as DNA, the CDR3 is TGTGCCAGCAGTTACTTTGACAGGGAGGGCACTGAAGCTTTCTTT. This sequence encodes CASSYFDREGTEAFF.

This clonotype has just a few counts. V gene TRBV7-9 combines with J gene TRBJ2-5; D gene uncertain. V was clipped by 6 bases and J by 3 bases, with 5 bases between them. This CDR3 is built from 11 residues. The V gene's germline CDR1 is SEHNR and CDR2 FQNEAQ (reference sequence). The CDR3 region is CASRKEETQYF. The CDR3 DNA reads as TGTGCCAGCAGAAAAGAAGAGACCCAGTACTTC.

This clonotype was detected many times. The chain combines TRBV4-1 with TRBJ1-3; a possible D gene is TRBD1 (6 bases). CDR3 length: 15 residues. Between the trimmed V and J ends, which lost 9 bases and 3 bases, there was a span of 18 bases. Germline V gene data show CDR1 as MGHRA and CDR2 as YSYEKL. CDR3 coding DNA: TGCGCCAGTAACAGGGTCGCCGGGGGTGGAAACACCATATATTTT. This codes for CASNRVAGGGNTIYF.

The V gene is TRBV12-3 or TRBV12-4, the J gene TRBJ1-3, with no clear D. The CDR3 contains 13 residues. Trimming pared 1 base from V and 9 bases from J, leaving 10 bases between. CDR3 coding DNA: TGTGCCAGCAGTTTAGAGTCGTGGGGCACCATATATTTT. This sequence encodes CASSLESWGTIYF.

The genes are TRBV18 and TRBJ2-6, with 7 bases identical to TRBD1. In germline, CDR1 is KGHSH, CDR2 LQKENI. The CDR3 covers 18 residues. V shed 3 bases and J 0 bases; nucleotides not matched to a gene: 8. Here the CDR3 DNA reads TGTGCCAGCTCACCTCCAGGGCAGGGGGTCTCTGGGGCCAACGTCCTGACTTTC. Translation gives CASSPPGQGVSGANVLTF.

This clonotype has more than one count but fewer than ten. The CDR3 protein is CASSLEAGRRYEQYF. DNA for the CDR3: TGTGCCAGCAGCTTAGAGGCAGGGCGACGCTACGAGCAGTACTTC. This sequence joins TRBV7-9 and TRBJ2-7; a possible D gene is TRBD1 (5 bases). Germline-derived CDR1 and CDR2 are SEHNR and FQNEAQ (reference sequence). This CDR3 region has 15 residues. V was pared by 1 base and J by 3 bases, with 13 bases between.

This clonotype has at least ten counts. The chain couples TRBV5-5 to TRBJ2-2; D unclear. Germline V gene data show CDR1 as SGHKS and CDR2 as YYEKEE (reference sequence). This CDR3 is 17 amino acids long. The V and J ends lost 0 bases and 4 bases respectively, with 16 bases between them. For the CDR3, the DNA is TGTGCCAGCAGCTTGGATGGAGATTACCGAGGCACCGGGGAGCTGTTTTTT. Amino acids: CASSLDGDYRGTGELFF.

This sequence joins TRBV6-5 and TRBJ1-2; no reliable D call. The CDR3 runs 15 residues. The V gene's germline CDR1 is MNHEY and CDR2 SVGAGI. V shed 4 bases and J shed 0 bases, with 12 bases lying between them. DNA for the CDR3: TGTGCCAGCAGTTGGAGGGTGGGAGCTAACTATGGCTACACCTTC. Protein sequence: CASSWRVGANYGYTF.

J is TRBJ1-1 and V is TRBV6-5; TRBD1 is a possible D gene (6 bases). Germline values: CDR1 MNHEY, CDR2 SVGAGI. This CDR3 spans 13 amino acids. V was pared by 6 bases and J by 5 bases, with 13 bases between. The CDR3 is CASRQTGRTEAFF. The CDR3 region has the DNA TGTGCCAGCAGACAAACAGGGAGGACTGAAGCTTTCTTT.

The V gene is TRBV20-1, the J gene TRBJ1-5; no firm D call. The germline CDR1 and CDR2 sequences are DFQATT and SNEGSKA (reference sequence). Trimming removed 5 bases from V and 5 bases from J, with 10 bases in between. The CDR3 runs to 12 residues. The CDR3 nucleotides read TGCAGTGCTGTGAGAAGCGATCAGCCCCAGCATTTT. Protein: CSAVRSDQPQHF.

This clonotype was seen more than once but under ten times. This chain joins TRBV2 and TRBJ2-5; TRBD1 might be the D (6 bases). Trimming left V 2 bases short and J 0 bases short, with 7 bases between. The germline V gene has CDR1 SNHLY and CDR2 FYNNEI. The CDR3 runs to 14 residues. The CDR3 DNA reads TGTGCCAGCAGTGAATGGACAGACCAAGAGACCCAGTACTTC. Its translation is CASSEWTDQETQYF.

The rearrangement uses TRBV19 and TRBJ2-7, with TRBD2 matching over 10 bases. Trimming removed 8 bases from V and 4 bases from J; junction bases left unmatched: 8. CDR3 size: 14 residues. Germline V CDR1 and CDR2: LNHDA, SQIVND (reference sequence). CDR3 sequence reads: CASRASGGAYEQYV. CDR3 bases: TGTGCCAGTCGCGCGAGCGGGGGGGCATACGAGCAGTACGTC.

The table lists this clonotype with a few counts. The chain employs TRBV7-8 and TRBJ2-3; D is unresolved. The CDR3 contains 14 residues. Germline V gives CDR1 SGHVS, CDR2 FQNEAQ. V shed 5 bases and J shed 5 bases, with 14 bases lying between them. The CDR3 reads CASSVNSRRDTQYF. CDR3 nucleotides: TGTGCCAGCAGCGTAAATAGCAGGAGAGATACGCAGTATTTT.

This clonotype was detected a few times. The gene calls are TRBV6-2 or TRBV6-3 and TRBJ2-2; D unclear. The V gene lost 6 bases and the J gene lost 1 base, with 15 bases spanning the gap. Germline CDR1 MNHEY, CDR2 SVGEGT. This CDR3 region has 16 residues. As DNA, the CDR3 is TGTGCCAGCAGGCCGCCCCCCACAGAGAACACCGGGGAGCTGTTTTTT. Residues: CASRPPPTENTGELFF.

The chain combines TRBV12-3 or TRBV12-4 with TRBJ2-1, with TRBD2 matching over 11 bases. V lost 5 bases, J lost 10 bases, and 7 bases stayed unmatched. CDR3 length: 14 amino acids. This CDR3 reads CASSPPTSGDEQFF. CDR3 bases: TGTGCCAGCAGTCCACCGACTAGCGGGGACGAGCAGTTCTTC.

The rearrangement links TRBV5-1 to TRBJ2-1; no definite D call. Germline lookup yields CDR1 SGHRS and CDR2 YFSETQ. The ends were cut back, 0 bases at V and 4 bases at J, with 8 bases in the middle. The CDR3 consists of 14 residues. The CDR3: CASSLAGAYNEQFF. The CDR3 nucleotides read TGCGCCAGCAGCTTGGCCGGAGCGTACAATGAGCAGTTCTTC.

This sequence joins TRBV11-2 and TRBJ2-1; 9 bases agree with TRBD2. The germline V gene has CDR1 SGHAT and CDR2 FQNNGV. The CDR3 has 19 amino acids. The J segment lost 7 bases and the V segment lost 0 bases, leaving 16 bases of the junction unmatched. The CDR3 nucleotides are TGTGCCAGCAGCTTAGATTGGGCCGGGCGCGGGGGGGCAGATAATGAGCAGTTCTTC. This translates into CASSLDWAGRGGADNEQFF. Full variable domain (rest looked up from reference TRBV11-2 and TRBJ2-1): EAGVAQSPRYKIIEKRQSVAFWCNPISGHATLYWYQQILGQGPKLLIQFQNNGVVDDSQLPKDRFSAERLKGVDSTLKIQPAKLEDSAVYLCASSLDWAGRGGADNEQFFGPGTRLTVL.